This TCR beta chain was captured by sequencing in a study of blood T cells in healthy people across ages. J was trimmed by 4 bases and V by 6 bases; bases with no gene match: 10. CDR1 SNHLY and CDR2 FYNNEI come from the germline V gene. This CDR3 region has 15 residues. Next came a second PCR, run for about 7 to 12 cycles, which used a sample-barcoded 5' primer along with a J-beta primer mix. One entry per CDR3 protein, called by TCRdb with MiXCR from the 5' RACE reads. There are some 1.7 million distinct CDR3 sequences in the sample; over 25% occur only once, and 7% to 9% lies in the top ten. Researchers report isolating at least 6.5 million PBMCs per sample.

Specimen: blood. The chain is built from TRBV2 and TRBJ2-5, with TRBD2 matching over 8 bases. This TCR was recovered from a woman younger than 45 in good health. The CDR3 DNA is TGTGCCAGCAGCGGGGGCAGCGGGAGAATAGAGACCCAGTACTTC. Its protein is CASSGGSGRIETQYF.